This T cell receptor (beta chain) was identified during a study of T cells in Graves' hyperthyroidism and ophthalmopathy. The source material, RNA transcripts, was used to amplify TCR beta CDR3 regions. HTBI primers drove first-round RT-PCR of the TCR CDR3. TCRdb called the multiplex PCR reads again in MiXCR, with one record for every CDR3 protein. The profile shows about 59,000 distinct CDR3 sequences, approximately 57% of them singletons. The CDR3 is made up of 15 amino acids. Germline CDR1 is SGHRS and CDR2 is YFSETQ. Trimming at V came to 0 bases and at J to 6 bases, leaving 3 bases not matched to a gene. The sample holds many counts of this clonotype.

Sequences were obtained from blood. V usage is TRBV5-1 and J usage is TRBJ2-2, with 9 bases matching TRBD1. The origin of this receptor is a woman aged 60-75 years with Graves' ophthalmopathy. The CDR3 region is CASSLGTGVAGELFF. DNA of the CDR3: TGCGCCAGCAGCTTGGGGACAGGGGTTGCCGGGGAGCTGTTTTTT. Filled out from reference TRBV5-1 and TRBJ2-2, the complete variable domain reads KAGVTQTPRYLIKTRGQQVTLSCSPISGHRSVSWYQQTPGQGLQFLFEYFSETQRNKGNFPGRFSGRQFSNSRSEMNVSTLELGDSALYLCASSLGTGVAGELFFGEGSRLTVL.